This T cell receptor (beta chain) was profiled in a study of CD8 T cells in ankylosing spondylitis. This clonotype has just a few counts. Its antigen is unidentified. The study's findings and limits: Among TCR beta sequences, a motif of several highly homologous variants appeared characteristic of ankylosing spondylitis blood. Disease-linked clones were found to be CD8+ and relatively rare in peripheral blood.

Researchers built TCR beta libraries using quantitative 5'-RACE with molecular barcodes. TCRdb redid the calling of the 5' RACE reads with MiXCR, one entry per CDR3 protein. In the table there are approximately 350,000 distinct CDR3 sequences, roughly 15% of which are singletons. J lost 2 bases, V lost 4 bases, and 2 bases had no gene match. CDR1 is MGHDK and CDR2 is SYGVNS in the germline V gene. The CDR3 runs to 15 residues. Material for sequencing was blood, either unsorted or a sorted T cell fraction (not recorded which). The source is a male donor with ankylosing spondylitis or in good health (not recorded which). The chain carries TRBV25-1 and TRBJ2-5; 12 bases align to TRBD2. This CDR3 reads CASSAGLAGQETQYF. In DNA, the CDR3 is TGTGCCAGCAGTGCCGGACTAGCGGGGCAAGAGACCCAGTACTTC.